The source of this T cell receptor (beta chain) is a study of blood T cell repertoires in COVID-19. Study information: Nucleic acid was either cDNA or gDNA, and it came from T cells, B-cell-depleted T cells, or PBMCs.

This CDR3 contains 15 residues. V was cut by 4 bases and J by 0 bases, with 12 bases left in between. Germline V lookup: CDR1 MNHEY, CDR2 SMNVEV (reference sequence). Sequenced by immunoSEQ multiplex PCR; TCRdb stores in-frame clones only, minus some. The data contain 100,000 or so clones, approximately 92% of them singletons. The sequence was collected from a man between 45 and 60 years old with active COVID-19. Sample: peripheral blood. The rearrangement joins TRBV27 to TRBJ1-1, with D possibly TRBD1 on 5 matching bases. In nucleotides, the CDR3 is TGTGCCAGCAGTTCTCAGGGCCTTATGAACACTGAAGCTTTCTTT. This translates into CASSSQGLMNTEAFF.